Presented here are 10 T cell receptor beta chains from one specimen sequenced in a study of blood T cell repertoires in COVID-19. Data came from immunoSEQ multiplex PCR; TCRdb stores just in-frame clones and leaves some out. Of around 250,000 clones listed, 88% are singletons. The sequencing input was peripheral blood. The receptors come from a woman in her 70s with COVID-19, enrolled during active disease.

The V call is TRBV27, the J call TRBJ2-7, with TRBD1 as a possible D gene (5 bases). The CDR3 covers 12 residues. Trimming stripped 2 bases from V and 7 bases from J, with 9 bases between. The V gene's germline CDR1 is MNHEY and CDR2 SMNVEV (reference sequence). CDR3 DNA: TGTGCCAGCAGTTTACAGGGCGAGGAGCAGTACTTC. It is translated as CASSLQGEEQYF.

The chain couples TRBV27 to TRBJ2-7; 10 bases are a match to TRBD1. V shed 3 bases and J 5 bases; nucleotides not matched to a gene: 10. Germline CDR1 MNHEY, CDR2 SMNVEV (reference sequence). The CDR3 totals 16 residues. CDR3 in DNA: TGTGCCAGCAGTTTCCCTGGACAGGGGGGGATCCACGAGCAGTACTTC. Encoded protein: CASSFPGQGGIHEQYF.

V usage is TRBV6-6 and J usage is TRBJ1-4; D remains unclear. The germline V gene has CDR1 MNHNY and CDR2 SVGAGI (reference sequence). V lost 6 bases, J lost 5 bases, and 13 bases lay in between. This CDR3 region has 14 residues. DNA for the CDR3: TGTGCCAGCAGCAACGGAGTACTGAATGAAAAACTGTTTTTT. This sequence encodes CASSNGVLNEKLFF.

The sample holds one count of this clone. The chain is built from TRBV6-6 and TRBJ1-1, with D maybe TRBD1 (5 bases). This CDR3 has 14 residues. Germline-derived CDR1 and CDR2 are MNHNY and SVGAGI (reference sequence). V lost 5 bases, J lost 2 bases, and 12 bases lay in between. As DNA, the CDR3 is TGTGCCAGCAGTCAACAGGTGAAAAACACTGAAGCTTTCTTT. It translates to CASSQQVKNTEAFF.

V usage is TRBV4-1 and J usage is TRBJ2-7, with D maybe TRBD2 (5 bases). Germline CDR1 and CDR2: MGHRA and YSYEKL. The CDR3 length is 14 residues. V shed 2 bases and J shed 5 bases, with 13 bases lying between them. The CDR3 bases are TGCGCCAGCAGCCAAACCGGGAAGCGCCACGAGCAGTACTTC. As protein: CASSQTGKRHEQYF.

Points on this clone: Other nucleotide sequences from this sample produce the same CDR3. CDR3 protein: CASSQVRETQYF. CDR3 nucleotides: TGTGCCAGCAGCCAAGTTAGAGAGACCCAGTACTTC. V gene TRBV3-1 (or the pseudogene TRBV3-2) combines with J gene TRBJ2-5, with unresolved D. In germline, CDR1 is LGHDT, CDR2 YNNKEL (reference sequence). There are 12 residues in the CDR3. V was clipped by 1 base and J by 4 bases, with 4 bases between them.

The V and J genes are TRBV5-6 and TRBJ2-3; TRBD2 matches at 14 bases. Germline V CDR1 and CDR2: SGHDT, YYEEEE. This CDR3 has 19 amino acids. V shed 0 bases and J 0 bases; nucleotides not matched to a gene: 6. The CDR3 sequence: CASSLDGTSGSGSTDTQYF. The CDR3 DNA is TGTGCCAGCAGCTTGGATGGGACTAGCGGGAGTGGGAGCACAGATACGCAGTATTTT.

On this clone: One end of the junction varies from germline; a read error may be responsible. CDR3 DNA: TGCAGTGATCTGCGAATCACCACTCCCTTC. This encodes CSDLRITTPF. The chain combines TRBV20-1 with TRBJ2-7; D is undetermined. Germline V gene sequence: CDR1 DFQATT, CDR2 SNEGSKA (reference sequence). The CDR3 is made up of 10 amino acids.

This sequence joins TRBV28 and TRBJ2-2, with D perhaps TRBD2 (5 bases). Germline lookup yields CDR1 MDHEN and CDR2 SYDVKM. This CDR3 region has 13 residues. The germline V and J ends were trimmed by 8 bases and 7 bases, with 14 bases remaining between them. CDR3 protein: CASSRGVSGELFF. Here the CDR3 DNA reads TGTGCCAGCTCCCGGGGTGTCAGCGGGGAGCTGTTTTTT.

The chain couples TRBV10-3 to TRBJ2-5; 10 bases map to TRBD2. With V trimmed by 4 bases and J by 4 bases, 9 bases remained unmatched. This CDR3 spans 16 amino acids. Germline CDR1 and CDR2: ENHRY and SYGVKD. Written as DNA, the CDR3 is TGTGCCATCAGTGGAGGAGCTAGCGGGAGAAGAGAGACCCAGTACTTC. Translating gives CAISGGASGRRETQYF.